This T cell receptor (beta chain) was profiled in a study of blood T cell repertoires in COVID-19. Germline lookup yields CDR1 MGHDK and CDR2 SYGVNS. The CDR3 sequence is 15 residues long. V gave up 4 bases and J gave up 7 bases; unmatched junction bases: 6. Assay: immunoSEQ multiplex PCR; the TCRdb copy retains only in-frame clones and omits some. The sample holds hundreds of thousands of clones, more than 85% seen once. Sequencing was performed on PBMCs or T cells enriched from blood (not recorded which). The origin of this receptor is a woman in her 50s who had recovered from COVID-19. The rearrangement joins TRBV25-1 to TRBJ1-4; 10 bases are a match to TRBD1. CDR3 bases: TGTGCCAGCAGTGCTGCCGGGACAGGGGTTGAAAAACTGTTTTTT. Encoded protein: CASSAAGTGVEKLFF.